This TCR beta chain was identified during a study of cytomegalovirus exposure and HLA in healthy donors. In the study overall: An early release of data contained about 85 million unique TCRs, which came from HLA-typed donors.

Findings of the study overall: Researchers had no immune exposure information except CMV serostatus available. Among the CMV-associated chains, a few were confirmed in vitro as specific for CMV antigens.

PCR primers comprised 60 Vbeta and 13 Jbeta primers. Method: immunoSEQ multiplex PCR; TCRdb's copy keeps in-frame clones and lacks some. This table has tens of thousands of clones, 80% to 90% appearing once. This CDR3 is built from 15 residues. Per germline, CDR1 LNHDA and CDR2 SQIVND (reference sequence). The V end lost 6 bases, the J end lost 0 bases, and 12 bases lay between the germline ends. For this clone: Its antigen is unidentified.

Sequenced input: PBMCs. This clonotype originated in a man between 65 and 85 years old in good health and CMV-seropositive. This chain uses TRBV19 with TRBJ1-5; D is possibly TRBD1 (6 bases). CDR3 amino acids: CASRDTGYSNQPQHF. In nucleotides, the CDR3 is TGTGCCAGTAGGGACACAGGGTATAGCAATCAGCCCCAGCATTTT.